One sample yielded the 6 T cell receptor beta chains listed below, sequenced in a study of blood T cell repertoires in COVID-19. Repertoires were generated with immunoSEQ multiplex PCR, while TCRdb's copy carries only in-frame clones and drops some. The sample includes about 160,000 clones, roughly 80% seen only once; the top ten take about 14%. Sequenced input: peripheral blood. All receptors come from an elderly woman with acute or convalescent COVID-19.

The CDR3 coding sequence is TGTGCCAGCAGCCCCGGAGGGGGACAGGGAACTTTATACGAGCAGTACTTC. Translation gives CASSPGGGQGTLYEQYF. The chain joins TRBV9 to TRBJ2-7; 9 nucleotides line up with TRBD1. Per germline, CDR1 SGDLS and CDR2 YYNGEE. This CDR3 has 17 residues. V dropped 4 bases and J dropped 4; count of bases not matched to a gene: 15. Full variable domain (rest looked up from reference TRBV9 and TRBJ2-7): DSGVTQTPKHLITATGQRVTLRCSPRSGDLSVYWYQQSLDQGLQFLIQYYNGEERAKGNILERFSAQQFPDLHSELNLSSLELGDSALYFCASSPGGGQGTLYEQYFGPGTRLTVT.

This clone was recorded many times. The rearrangement links TRBV5-5 to TRBJ2-2; possibly TRBD2 for D (5 bases). Germline V lookup: CDR1 SGHKS, CDR2 YYEKEE (reference sequence). V was shortened by 9 bases and J by 1 base, with 10 bases between the two germline ends. The CDR3 runs to 13 residues. CDR3 in amino acids: CATGWENTGELFF. CDR3 sequence (DNA): TGTGCCACGGGGTGGGAGAACACCGGGGAGCTGTTTTTT. Together with reference TRBV5-5 and TRBJ2-2, the CDR3 gives the full variable domain: DAGVTQSPTHLIKTRGQQVTLRCSPISGHKSVSWYQQVLGQGPQFIFQYYEKEERGRGNFPDRFSARQFPNYSSELNVNALLLGDSALYLCATGWENTGELFFGEGSRLTVL.

The rearrangement links TRBV7-8 to TRBJ2-1, with no clear D. V lost 2 bases and J lost 9, with 11 bases in between. This CDR3 has 13 amino acids. Per germline, CDR1 SGHVS and CDR2 FQNEAQ. The CDR3 is CASSLSTGGEQFF. CDR3 coding DNA: TGTGCCAGCAGCTTATCCACCGGTGGTGAGCAGTTCTTC.

J is TRBJ1-1 and V is TRBV11-3; tentatively, D is TRBD1 (6 bases). Germline-derived CDR1 and CDR2 are SGHNT and YENEEA. Trimming pared 3 bases from V and 6 bases from J, leaving 11 bases between. This CDR3 spans 13 amino acids. Here the CDR3 reads CASSFEQGSEAFF. The CDR3 coding sequence is TGTGCCAGCAGCTTTGAACAGGGTTCTGAAGCTTTCTTT.

The chain uses TRBV28 and TRBJ1-1, with a possible D match to TRBD1 (5 bases). The germline V gene encodes CDR1 MDHEN and CDR2 SYDVKM. This CDR3 region has 13 residues. Trimming left V 10 bases short and J 1 base short, with 13 bases between. The CDR3 sequence: CAILVGGNTEAFF. The CDR3 nucleotides read TGTGCCATCCTGGTGGGGGGGAACACTGAAGCTTTCTTT.

The CDR3 region is CASSKETGMNTEAFF. In DNA form, the CDR3 reads TGCGCCAGCAGCAAGGAGACAGGGATGAACACTGAAGCTTTCTTT. The chain couples TRBV5-1 to TRBJ1-1; 7 bases match TRBD1. CDR1 and CDR2 (germline): SGHRS, YFSETQ. V dropped 4 bases and J dropped 0; count of bases not matched to a gene: 6. The CDR3 has 15 amino acids.